This T cell receptor (beta chain) comes out of a study of memory CD4+ T cells and cytomegalovirus serostatus. Looking at the study overall: Healthy Belgian adult donors included fewer than 10 CMV-positive and more than 20 CMV-negative people.

Study conclusions and caveats: The CMV-associated TCR signature appears largely within the CD4+ memory repertoire.

Turning to this clone: Its target is unknown.

Measured with immunoSEQ multiplex PCR; TCRdb has only the in-frame clones, and not every one. The sample has some 60,000 clones, 70% to 85% seen once. CDR3 length equals 14 residues. Germline assignment: CDR1 MDHEN and CDR2 SYDVKM. The V segment lost 10 bases and the J segment 4 bases; nucleotides outside the gene matches: 5. Single viable CD3+CD4+CD8-CD45RO+ cells were sorted as the memory CD4+ T cells. CMV serostatus came from serum IgG against pp150, pp28, p38, p52. The J gene is TRBJ2-2, the V gene TRBV28; 11 bases match TRBD2. The sample comprised memory CD4+ T cells from blood. The receptor was isolated from an adult in good health and CMV-seropositive. CDR3 bases: TGTGCCACCATAGCGGGAGGGGGCACCGGGGAGCTGTTTTTT. It codes for CATIAGGGTGELFF. The full variable domain, with the rest looked up from reference TRBV28 and TRBJ2-2, is DVKVTQSSRYLVKRTGEKVFLECVQDMDHENMFWYRQDPGLGLRLIYFSYDVKMKEKGDIPEGYSVSREKKERFSLILESASTNQTSMYLCATIAGGGTGELFFGEGSRLTVL.